This T cell receptor beta chain is drawn from a study of CD4 T cells in relation to SARS-CoV-2 and coronaviruses. This CDR3 spans 10 amino acids. V dropped 1 base and J dropped 12; count of bases not matched to a gene: 2. The germline CDR1 and CDR2 sequences are SQVTM and ANQGSEA. Produced via immunoSEQ multiplex PCR; TCRdb's table is partial and in-frame only. Of 30,000 to 45,000 clones listed, 88% are singletons. This clone was counted a few times. Sequenced: memory CD4+ T cells from PBMCs. The sequence was collected from an adult with COVID-19. This chain joins TRBV29-1 and TRBJ1-2; 7 bases map to TRBD1. The CDR3: CSVEGQGDTF. Written as DNA, the CDR3 is TGCAGCGTTGAAGGGCAGGGGGACACCTTC.